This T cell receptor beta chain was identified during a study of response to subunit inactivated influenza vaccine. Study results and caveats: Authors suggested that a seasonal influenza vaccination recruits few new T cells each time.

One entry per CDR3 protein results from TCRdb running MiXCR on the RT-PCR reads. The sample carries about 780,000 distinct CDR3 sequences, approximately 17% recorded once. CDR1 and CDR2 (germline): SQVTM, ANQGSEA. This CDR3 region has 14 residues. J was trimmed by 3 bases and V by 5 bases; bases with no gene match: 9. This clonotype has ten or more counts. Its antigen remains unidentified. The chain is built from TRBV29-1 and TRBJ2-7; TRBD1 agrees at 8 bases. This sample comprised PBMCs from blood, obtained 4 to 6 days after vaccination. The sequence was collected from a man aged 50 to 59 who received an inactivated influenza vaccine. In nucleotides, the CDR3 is TGCAGCGTTAAGACCCGACAGGGGAACTACGAGCAGTACTTC. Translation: CSVKTRQGNYEQYF.